This is a list of T cell receptor beta chains from one sample in a study of OX40 agonist ivuxolimab in advanced cancers. Sequencing used immunoSEQ multiplex PCR; TCRdb keeps in-frame clones, though not all of them. Of tens of thousands of clones in the sample, 65% to 85% were seen once. The starting material was CD4+ or CD8+ T cells sorted from blood, obtained in a trial of the OX40 agonist ivuxolimab. The receptors stem from an adult with an advanced solid tumor such as melanoma, head and neck, liver or kidney cancer. Both conserved end residues are part of each CDR3. The order of the fields is clone size, D gene, J gene, V gene, CDR3 length, CDR3 DNA, CDR3 protein. The D gene is left open where the match is weak. Clone size appears in some rows only: once, few, many, or a class for an expanded clone.

few - TRBJ1-5 TRBV2 15 TGTGCCAGCAGTGAAAACAGGCCTAGCAATCAGCCCCAGCATTTT CASSENRPSNQPQHF
once - TRBJ2-7 TRBV6-5 15 TGTGCCAGCAGTTACTCTGGTAGCGGAACCTACGAGCAGTACTTC CASSYSGSGTYEQYF
- - TRBJ1-2 TRBV6-5 15 TGTGCCAGCAGTTACGACGCAACTTCTAACTATGGCTACACCTTC CASSYDATSNYGYTF
- - TRBJ2-5 TRBV7-8 15 TGTGCCAGCAGCTCTTTCACAGGGCGTAAAGAGACCCAGTACTTC CASSSFTGRKETQYF
- - TRBJ1-3 TRBV30 14 TGTGCCTGGGAAAGATCACAAATGGGAAACACCATATATTTT CAWERSQMGNTIYF
- - TRBJ2-7 TRBV5-6 16 TGTGCCAGCAGCCCCTTCTTCGGACAGAATCACTACGAGCAGTACTTC CASSPFFGQNHYEQYF
- TRBD2 TRBJ2-3 TRBV7-9 12 TGTGCCAGCAGCCAGGGACTACTTACGCAGTATTTT CASSQGLLTQYF
- - TRBJ2-7 TRBV2 15 TGTGCCAGCAGTGAAAGGGGCCTAGCGTACTACGAGCAGTACTTC CASSERGLAYYEQYF
- - TRBJ1-1 TRBV7-3 14 TGTGCCAGCAGCTTATTAGGGGAGAACACTGAAGCTTTCTTT CASSLLGENTEAFF
- - TRBJ1-2 TRBV6-1 13 TGTGCCAGCAGTGAACCCGGTTACTATGGCTACACCTTC CASSEPGYYGYTF
- - TRBJ2-5 TRBV5-1 13 TGCGCCAGCAGCACACAGCCCCAAGAGACCCAGTACTTC CASSTQPQETQYF
- - TRBJ2-1 TRBV7-2 15 TGTGCCAGCAGCTTAGCGCTTGGTAGCGCGAATGAGCAGTTCTTC CASSLALGSANEQFF
- TRBD1 TRBJ1-1 TRBV13 15 TGTGCCAGCAGCTTCGAGACAGGGGAGGAGACTGAAGCTTTCTTT CASSFETGEETEAFF
- - TRBJ1-1 TRBV6-5 13 TGTGCCAGCAGACGCTCGCCCAGCACTGAAGCTTTCTTT CASRRSPSTEAFF